This is a list of T cell receptor beta chains from one sample in a study of a mutant IDH1 vaccine in newly diagnosed glioma. Assay used: immunoSEQ multiplex PCR; TCRdb lists only in-frame clones, some missing. This repertoire shows tens of thousands of clones, 84% found once; its top ten account for approximately 4.5%. The antigens these receptors bind are not known. The sample was PBMCs, taken from a glioma patient whose treatment included an IDH1 peptide vaccine. The source is a woman younger than 35 with glioma. Both conserved end residues are part of each CDR3. The D gene is left open where the match is weak. A row's size may be missing; if present it is once, few, many or a size class.

CDR3aa: CASSPGLDRAYYGYTF
CDR3nt: TGTGCCAGCAGTCCCGGACTGGACAGGGCCTACTATGGCTACACCTTC
j_gene: TRBJ1-2
abundance: once
v_gene: TRBV27
d_gene: TRBD1

CDR3aa: CASSYSWDGDTEAFF
CDR3nt: TGTGCCAGCAGTTACTCGTGGGACGGAGACACTGAAGCTTTCTTT
j_gene: TRBJ1-1
abundance: -
v_gene: TRBV6-5
d_gene: -

CDR3aa: CASSYTGGYEQYF
CDR3nt: TGTGCCAGCAGTTACACAGGGGGCTACGAGCAGTACTTC
j_gene: TRBJ2-7
abundance: once
v_gene: TRBV6-6
d_gene: TRBD1

CDR3aa: CASSLLADYEQYF
CDR3nt: TGTGCCAGCAGTTTGCTAGCGGACTACGAGCAGTACTTC
j_gene: TRBJ2-7
abundance: -
v_gene: TRBV27
d_gene: TRBD2

CDR3aa: CASSQDGVSGDGNEQFF
CDR3nt: TGTGCCAGCAGCCAAGATGGGGTTAGCGGGGACGGAAATGAGCAGTTCTTC
j_gene: TRBJ2-1
abundance: -
v_gene: TRBV4-2
d_gene: TRBD2

CDR3aa: CASSFGDDEQFF
CDR3nt: TGTGCCAGCAGCTTCGGAGACGATGAGCAGTTCTTC
j_gene: TRBJ2-1
abundance: -
v_gene: TRBV7-3
d_gene: -

CDR3aa: CASTPSGGAWDEQFF
CDR3nt: TGCGCCAGCACCCCTAGCGGGGGGGCATGGGATGAGCAGTTCTTC
j_gene: TRBJ2-1
abundance: -
v_gene: TRBV5-1
d_gene: TRBD2

CDR3aa: CASSPLTPDYGYTF
CDR3nt: TGTGCCAGTAGTCCACTGACACCAGACTATGGCTACACCTTC
j_gene: TRBJ1-2
abundance: -
v_gene: TRBV19
d_gene: -

CDR3aa: CASSLREAGGGTQYF
CDR3nt: TGTGCCAGCAGCTTGCGGGAAGCGGGAGGGGGGACCCAGTACTTC
j_gene: TRBJ2-5
abundance: -
v_gene: TRBV5-4
d_gene: TRBD2

CDR3aa: CASSPIGVLGGYNEQFF
CDR3nt: TGCGCCAGCAGCCCGATCGGGGTTTTAGGGGGGTACAATGAGCAGTTCTTC
j_gene: TRBJ2-1
abundance: -
v_gene: TRBV4-1
d_gene: -

CDR3aa: CASKLRDSHTDTQYF
CDR3nt: TGTGCCAGCAAGCTAAGGGACTCCCACACAGATACGCAGTATTTT
j_gene: TRBJ2-3
abundance: -
v_gene: TRBV2
d_gene: -

CDR3aa: CASSSRGGETQYF
CDR3nt: TGTGCCAGTAGTAGCAGGGGGGGAGAGACCCAGTACTTC
j_gene: TRBJ2-5
abundance: -
v_gene: TRBV19
d_gene: -

CDR3aa: CASSHPAGQVDTEAFF
CDR3nt: TGCGCCAGCAGCCACCCCGCCGGACAGGTTGACACTGAAGCTTTCTTT
j_gene: TRBJ1-1
abundance: -
v_gene: TRBV4-1
d_gene: TRBD1

CDR3aa: CASSLGYEQYF
CDR3nt: TGTGCCAGCAGCTTGGGCTACGAGCAGTACTTC
j_gene: TRBJ2-7
abundance: -
v_gene: TRBV5-4
d_gene: -

CDR3aa: CASSYAGPNTEAFF
CDR3nt: TGTGCCAGCAGTTATGCGGGACCGAACACTGAAGCTTTCTTT
j_gene: TRBJ1-1
abundance: -
v_gene: TRBV6-5
d_gene: -

CDR3aa: CASTEELAASYEQYF
CDR3nt: TGTGCCAGCACCGAAGAACTAGCGGCTTCCTACGAGCAGTACTTC
j_gene: TRBJ2-7
abundance: -
v_gene: TRBV11-2
d_gene: TRBD2

CDR3aa: CSVGTANLYGYTF
CDR3nt: TGCAGCGTTGGAACGGCCAACCTCTATGGCTACACCTTC
j_gene: TRBJ1-2
abundance: -
v_gene: TRBV29-1
d_gene: -

CDR3aa: CASSLIPAGANVLTF
CDR3nt: TGCGCCAGCAGCTTGATCCCGGCTGGGGCCAACGTCCTGACTTTC
j_gene: TRBJ2-6
abundance: -
v_gene: TRBV5-1
d_gene: -

CDR3aa: CASSFLAGSSYEQYF
CDR3nt: TGTGCCAGCAGTTTTCTAGCGGGGAGCTCCTACGAGCAGTACTTC
j_gene: TRBJ2-7
abundance: -
v_gene: TRBV6-5
d_gene: TRBD2

CDR3aa: CASNSNRRDQNTGELFF
CDR3nt: TGTGCCAGCAACTCGAATAGACGAGATCAGAACACCGGGGAGCTGTTTTTT
j_gene: TRBJ2-2
abundance: -
v_gene: TRBV7-9
d_gene: -

CDR3aa: CASSLGGQSEKLFF
CDR3nt: TGCGCCAGCAGTCTGGGGGGTCAATCAGAAAAACTGTTTTTT
j_gene: TRBJ1-4
abundance: -
v_gene: TRBV5-1
d_gene: -

CDR3aa: CASSPRDGSYEQYF
CDR3nt: TGTGCCAGCAGCCCCCGGGACGGGTCCTACGAGCAGTACTTC
j_gene: TRBJ2-7
abundance: -
v_gene: TRBV5-6
d_gene: -

CDR3aa: CSVPGLLNTEAFF
CDR3nt: TGCAGCGTCCCGGGACTGTTGAACACTGAAGCTTTCTTT
j_gene: TRBJ1-1
abundance: -
v_gene: TRBV29-1
d_gene: -

CDR3aa: CATSRDASPSYGYTF
CDR3nt: TGTGCCACCAGCAGAGATGCTTCCCCGTCCTATGGCTACACCTTC
j_gene: TRBJ1-2
abundance: -
v_gene: TRBV15
d_gene: -

CDR3aa: CASSFPSLEAFF
CDR3nt: TGTGCCAGCAGCTTCCCGTCCCTAGAAGCTTTCTTT
j_gene: TRBJ1-1
abundance: medium-sized
v_gene: TRBV13
d_gene: -

CDR3aa: CASRRGRRNSPLHF
CDR3nt: TGTGCCAGCAGGCGCGGACGAAGGAATTCACCCCTCCACTTT
j_gene: TRBJ1-6
abundance: -
v_gene: TRBV27
d_gene: -

CDR3aa: CASRGPSAAFF
CDR3nt: TGTGCCAGTAGAGGACCCTCAGCAGCTTTCTTT
j_gene: TRBJ1-1
abundance: few
v_gene: TRBV19
d_gene: -

CDR3aa: CASNLGGGETQYF
CDR3nt: TGTGCCAGTAATTTAGGGGGCGGCGAGACCCAGTACTTC
j_gene: TRBJ2-5
abundance: -
v_gene: TRBV19
d_gene: TRBD1

CDR3aa: CASSQDLRRGNSPLHF
CDR3nt: TGCGCCAGCAGCCAAGATCTTAGGAGGGGAAATTCACCCCTCCACTTT
j_gene: TRBJ1-6
abundance: -
v_gene: TRBV4-1
d_gene: -

CDR3aa: CASKEGADYGYTF
CDR3nt: TGTGCCAGCAAGGAGGGGGCCGACTATGGCTACACCTTC
j_gene: TRBJ1-2
abundance: -
v_gene: TRBV2
d_gene: TRBD1

CDR3aa: CASSGWTATEAFF
CDR3nt: TGTGCCAGCTCGGGCTGGACGGCCACTGAAGCTTTCTTT
j_gene: TRBJ1-1
abundance: few
v_gene: TRBV25-1
d_gene: -

CDR3aa: CAWSVGTGPHEQYF
CDR3nt: TGTGCCTGGAGTGTGGGGACAGGGCCCCACGAGCAGTACTTC
j_gene: TRBJ2-7
abundance: -
v_gene: TRBV30
d_gene: TRBD1

CDR3aa: CASSLGLAVTDTQYF
CDR3nt: TGCGCCAGCAGCCTGGGACTAGCGGTAACAGATACGCAGTATTTT
j_gene: TRBJ2-3
abundance: -
v_gene: TRBV5-1
d_gene: TRBD2

CDR3aa: CASSLSPNSLYEQYF
CDR3nt: TGCGCCAGCAGCTTGTCGCCAAACTCCCTCTACGAGCAGTACTTC
j_gene: TRBJ2-7
abundance: -
v_gene: TRBV5-1
d_gene: -

CDR3aa: CATSRGGAGGYTF
CDR3nt: TGTGCCACCAGCAGAGGAGGGGCAGGTGGCTACACCTTC
j_gene: TRBJ1-2
abundance: -
v_gene: TRBV15
d_gene: -

CDR3aa: CASSKGAYEQYF
CDR3nt: TGTGCCAGCAGCAAAGGGGCCTACGAGCAGTACTTC
j_gene: TRBJ2-7
abundance: once
v_gene: TRBV5-6
d_gene: -